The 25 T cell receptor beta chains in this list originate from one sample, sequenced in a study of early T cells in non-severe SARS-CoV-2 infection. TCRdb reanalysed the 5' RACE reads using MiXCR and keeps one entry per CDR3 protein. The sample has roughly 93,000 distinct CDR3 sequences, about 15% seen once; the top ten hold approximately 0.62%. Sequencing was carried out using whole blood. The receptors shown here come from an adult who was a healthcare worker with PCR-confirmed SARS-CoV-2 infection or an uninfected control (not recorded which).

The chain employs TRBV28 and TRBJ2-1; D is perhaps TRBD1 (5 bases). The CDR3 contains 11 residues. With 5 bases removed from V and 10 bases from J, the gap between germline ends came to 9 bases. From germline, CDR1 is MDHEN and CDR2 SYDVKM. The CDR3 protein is CASSPRVEQFF. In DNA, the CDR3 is TGTGCCAGCAGTCCCAGGGTAGAGCAGTTCTTC.

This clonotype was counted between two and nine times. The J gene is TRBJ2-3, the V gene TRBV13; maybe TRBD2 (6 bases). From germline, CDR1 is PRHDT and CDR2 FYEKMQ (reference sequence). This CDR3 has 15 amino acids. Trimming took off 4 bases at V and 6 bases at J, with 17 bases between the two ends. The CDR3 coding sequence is TGTGCCAGCAGCTCCGTGGGCGGGGACCACGATACGCAGTATTTT. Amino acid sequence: CASSSVGGDHDTQYF.

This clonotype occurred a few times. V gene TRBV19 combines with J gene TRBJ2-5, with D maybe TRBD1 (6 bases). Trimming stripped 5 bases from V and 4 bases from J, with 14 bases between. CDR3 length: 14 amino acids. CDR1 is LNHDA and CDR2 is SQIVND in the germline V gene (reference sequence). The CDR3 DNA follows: TGTGCCAGTAGTGCACAGGGTCCAGGAGAGACCCAGTACTTC. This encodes CASSAQGPGETQYF.

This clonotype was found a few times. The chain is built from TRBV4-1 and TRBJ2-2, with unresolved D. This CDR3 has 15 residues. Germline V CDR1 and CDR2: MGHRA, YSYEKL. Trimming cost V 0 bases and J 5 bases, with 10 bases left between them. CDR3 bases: TGCGCCAGCAGCCAAGATTTGGGTGGGACCGGGGAGCTGTTTTTT. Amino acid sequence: CASSQDLGGTGELFF.

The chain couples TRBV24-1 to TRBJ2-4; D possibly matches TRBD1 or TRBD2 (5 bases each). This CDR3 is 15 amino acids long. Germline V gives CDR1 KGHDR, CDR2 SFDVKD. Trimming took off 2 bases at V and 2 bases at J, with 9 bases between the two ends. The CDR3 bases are TGTGCCACCAGTGATTCGAGGGGAACCAAAAACATTCAGTACTTC. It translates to CATSDSRGTKNIQYF.

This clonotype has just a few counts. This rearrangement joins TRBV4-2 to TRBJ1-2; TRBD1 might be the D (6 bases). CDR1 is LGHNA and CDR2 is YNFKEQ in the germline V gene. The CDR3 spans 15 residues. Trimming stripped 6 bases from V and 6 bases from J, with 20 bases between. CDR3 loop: CASSKGVQGSNGYTF. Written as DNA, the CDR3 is TGTGCCAGCAGTAAAGGTGTTCAGGGGTCAAATGGCTACACCTTC.

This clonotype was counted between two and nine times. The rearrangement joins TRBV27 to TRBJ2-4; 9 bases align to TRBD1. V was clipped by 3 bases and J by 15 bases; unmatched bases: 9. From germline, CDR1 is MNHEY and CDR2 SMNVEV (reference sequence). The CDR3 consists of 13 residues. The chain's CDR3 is CASSFEQGAKLYF. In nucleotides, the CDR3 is TGTGCCAGCAGTTTTGAACAGGGGGCAAAATTGTACTTC.

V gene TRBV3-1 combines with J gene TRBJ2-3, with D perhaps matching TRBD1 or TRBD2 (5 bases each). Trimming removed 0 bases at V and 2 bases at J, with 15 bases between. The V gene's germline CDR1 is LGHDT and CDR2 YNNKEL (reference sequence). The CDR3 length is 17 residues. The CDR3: CASSQDPGPSITDTQYF. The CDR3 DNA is TGTGCCAGCAGCCAAGACCCGGGACCGAGCATCACAGATACGCAGTATTTT.

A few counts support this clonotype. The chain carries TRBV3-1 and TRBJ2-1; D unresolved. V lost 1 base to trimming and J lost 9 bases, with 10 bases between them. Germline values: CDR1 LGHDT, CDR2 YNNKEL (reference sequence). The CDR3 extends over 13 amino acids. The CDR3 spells CASSQASRAEQFF. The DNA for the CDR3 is TGTGCCAGCAGCCAAGCCTCTAGAGCTGAGCAGTTCTTC.

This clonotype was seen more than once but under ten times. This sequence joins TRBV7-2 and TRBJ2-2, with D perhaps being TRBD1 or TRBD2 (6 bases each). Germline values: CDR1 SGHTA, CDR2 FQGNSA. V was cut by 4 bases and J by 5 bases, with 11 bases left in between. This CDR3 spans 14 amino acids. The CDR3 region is CASSWGASTGELFF. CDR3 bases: TGTGCCAGCAGCTGGGGGGCTAGTACCGGGGAGCTGTTTTTT.

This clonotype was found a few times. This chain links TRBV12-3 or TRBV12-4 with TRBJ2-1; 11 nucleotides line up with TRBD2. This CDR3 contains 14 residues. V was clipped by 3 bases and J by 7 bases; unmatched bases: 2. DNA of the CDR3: TGTGCCAGCAGTTTGTCTAGCGGGAGGAATGAGCAGTTCTTC. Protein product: CASSLSSGRNEQFF.

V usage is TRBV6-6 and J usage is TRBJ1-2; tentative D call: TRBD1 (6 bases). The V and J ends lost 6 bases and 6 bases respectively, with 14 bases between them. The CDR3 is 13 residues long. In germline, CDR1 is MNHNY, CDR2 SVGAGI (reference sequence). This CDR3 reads CASSRTGYDGYTF. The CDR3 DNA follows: TGTGCCAGCAGCAGAACAGGGTACGATGGCTACACCTTC.

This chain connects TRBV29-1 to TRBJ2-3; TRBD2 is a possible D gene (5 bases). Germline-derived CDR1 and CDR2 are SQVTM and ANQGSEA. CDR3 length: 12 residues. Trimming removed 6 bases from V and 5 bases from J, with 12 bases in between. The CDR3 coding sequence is TGCAGCGTCGCGCGGGTAAGAGATACGCAGTATTTT. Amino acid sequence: CSVARVRDTQYF.

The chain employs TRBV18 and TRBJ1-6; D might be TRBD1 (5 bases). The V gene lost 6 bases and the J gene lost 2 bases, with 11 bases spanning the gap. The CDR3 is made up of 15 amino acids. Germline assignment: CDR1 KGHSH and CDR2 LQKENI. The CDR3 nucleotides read TGTGCCAGCTCCCTCGGGACGGCCTATAATTCACCCCTCCACTTT. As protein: CASSLGTAYNSPLHF.

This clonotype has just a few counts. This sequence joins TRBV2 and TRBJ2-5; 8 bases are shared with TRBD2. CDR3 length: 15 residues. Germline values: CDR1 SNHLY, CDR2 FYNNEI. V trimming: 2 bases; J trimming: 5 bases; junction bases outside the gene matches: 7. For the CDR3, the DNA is TGTGCCAGCAGTGAATACGAACTAGCGGTTGAGACCCAGTACTTC. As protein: CASSEYELAVETQYF. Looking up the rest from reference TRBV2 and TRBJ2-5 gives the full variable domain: EPEVTQTPSHQVTQMGQEVILRCVPISNHLYFYWYRQILGQKVEFLVSFYNNEISEKSEIFDDQFSVERPDGSNFTLKIRSTKLEDSAMYFCASSEYELAVETQYFGPGTRLLVL.

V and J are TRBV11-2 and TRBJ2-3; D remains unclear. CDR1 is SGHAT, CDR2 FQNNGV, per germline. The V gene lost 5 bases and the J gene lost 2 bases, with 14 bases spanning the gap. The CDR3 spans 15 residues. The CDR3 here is CASSRTELLTDTQYF. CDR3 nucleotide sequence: TGTGCCAGCAGCCGTACAGAGTTGCTCACAGATACGCAGTATTTT.

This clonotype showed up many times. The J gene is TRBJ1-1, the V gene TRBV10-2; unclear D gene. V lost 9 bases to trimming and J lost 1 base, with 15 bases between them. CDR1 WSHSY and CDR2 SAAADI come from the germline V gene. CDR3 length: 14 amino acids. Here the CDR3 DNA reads TGCGCCAGTACTGAGGGTCCAGAGAACACTGAAGCTTTCTTT. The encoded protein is CASTEGPENTEAFF.

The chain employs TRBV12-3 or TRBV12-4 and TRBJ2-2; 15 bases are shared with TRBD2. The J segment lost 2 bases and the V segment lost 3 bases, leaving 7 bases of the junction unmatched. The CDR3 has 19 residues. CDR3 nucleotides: TGTGCCAGCAGTTTGCAGGGACTAGCGGGGGGCGCTAACACCGGGGAGCTGTTTTTT. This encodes CASSLQGLAGGANTGELFF.

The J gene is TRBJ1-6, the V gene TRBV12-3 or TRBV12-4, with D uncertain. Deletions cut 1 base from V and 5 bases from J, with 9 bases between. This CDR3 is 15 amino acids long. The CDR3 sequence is CASSLVAANNSPLHF. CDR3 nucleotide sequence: TGTGCCAGCAGTTTAGTGGCAGCCAATAATTCACCCCTCCACTTT.

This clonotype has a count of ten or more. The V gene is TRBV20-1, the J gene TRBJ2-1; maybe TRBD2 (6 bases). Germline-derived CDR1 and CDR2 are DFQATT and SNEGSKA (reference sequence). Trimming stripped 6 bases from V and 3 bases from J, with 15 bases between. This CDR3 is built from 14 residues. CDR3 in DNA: TGCAGTGCGCAATCCGGGACTGGCTACAATGAGCAGTTCTTC. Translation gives CSAQSGTGYNEQFF.

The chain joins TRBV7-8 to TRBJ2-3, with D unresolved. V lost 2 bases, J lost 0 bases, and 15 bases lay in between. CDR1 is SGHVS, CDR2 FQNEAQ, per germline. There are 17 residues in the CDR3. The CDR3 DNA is TGTGCCAGCAGCTTACTTGGCCGGAGCACTAGCACAGATACGCAGTATTTT. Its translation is CASSLLGRSTSTDTQYF.

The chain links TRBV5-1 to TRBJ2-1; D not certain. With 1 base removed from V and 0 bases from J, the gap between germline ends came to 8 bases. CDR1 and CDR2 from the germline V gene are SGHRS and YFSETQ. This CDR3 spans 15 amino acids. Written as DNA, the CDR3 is TGCGCCAGCAGCTTGTCTGGATACTCCTACAATGAGCAGTTCTTC. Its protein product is CASSLSGYSYNEQFF.

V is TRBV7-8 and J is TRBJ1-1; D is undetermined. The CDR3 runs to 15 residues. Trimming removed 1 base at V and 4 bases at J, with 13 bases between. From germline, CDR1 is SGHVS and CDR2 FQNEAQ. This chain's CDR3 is CASSLGFGVITEAFF. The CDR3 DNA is TGTGCCAGCAGCTTAGGCTTCGGGGTTATCACTGAAGCTTTCTTT. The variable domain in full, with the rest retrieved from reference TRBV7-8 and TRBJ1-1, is GAGVSQSPRYKVAKRGQDVALRCDPISGHVSLFWYQQALGQGPEFLTYFQNEAQLDKSGLPSDRFFAERPEGSVSTLKIQRTQQEDSAVYLCASSLGFGVITEAFFGQGTRLTVV.

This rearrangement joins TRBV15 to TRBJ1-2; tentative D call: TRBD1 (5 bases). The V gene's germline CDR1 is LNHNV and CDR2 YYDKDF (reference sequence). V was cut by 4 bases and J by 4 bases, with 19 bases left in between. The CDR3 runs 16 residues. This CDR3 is CATSTRGRVASYGYTF. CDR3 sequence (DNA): TGTGCCACCAGCACAAGGGGCAGGGTAGCCAGCTATGGCTACACCTTC.

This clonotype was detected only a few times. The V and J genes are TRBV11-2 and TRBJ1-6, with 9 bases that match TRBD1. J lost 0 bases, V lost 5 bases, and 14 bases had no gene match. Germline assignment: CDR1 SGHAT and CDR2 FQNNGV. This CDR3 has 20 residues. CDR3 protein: CASSRPPGQGFLSYNSPLHF. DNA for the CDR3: TGTGCCAGCAGCCGTCCACCGGGACAGGGCTTCCTCTCCTATAATTCACCCCTCCACTTT.